The sample holds many counts of the clone carrying this TCR beta chain. Its antigen is as yet unknown. The data derive from a study of Graves' ophthalmopathy and Graves' hyperthyroidism. The authors diagnosed from clinical symptoms, serum thyroxine, TRAb, thyroid ultrasound and orbital computed tomography. Amplified TCR beta CDR3 regions were obtained using RNA transcripts as template. First-round RT-PCR used HTBI primers; second-round multiplex PCR followed. MiXCR, applied by TCRdb to the multiplex PCR reads, yields one record per CDR3 protein. Here the sample spans about 700,000 distinct CDR3 sequences, approximately 39% being singletons. This CDR3 comprises 13 residues. V lost 3 bases to trimming and J lost 1 base, with 9 bases between them. Looked up from germline, CDR1 is SQVTM and CDR2 is ANQGSEA. The study's findings and limits: Ophthalmopathy progression prediction by the model yielded a sensitivity of 55% to 71% and a specificity of 72.22%.

The sequenced sample consisted of peripheral blood. This chain joins TRBV29-1 and TRBJ1-1, with D hard to call. The TCR was taken from an adult man with Graves' ophthalmopathy. CDR3 coding DNA: TGCAGCGTTGATCCACACCGGAACACTGAAGCTTTCTTT. Its protein product is CSVDPHRNTEAFF.